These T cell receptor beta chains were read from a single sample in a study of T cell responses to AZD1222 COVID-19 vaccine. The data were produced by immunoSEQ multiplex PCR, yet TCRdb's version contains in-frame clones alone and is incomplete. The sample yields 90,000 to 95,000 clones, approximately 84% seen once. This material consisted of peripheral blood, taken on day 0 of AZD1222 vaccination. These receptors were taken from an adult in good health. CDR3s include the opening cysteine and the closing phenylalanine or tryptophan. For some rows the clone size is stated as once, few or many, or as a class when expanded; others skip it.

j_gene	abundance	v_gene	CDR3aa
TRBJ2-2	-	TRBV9	CASSVVATNTGELFF
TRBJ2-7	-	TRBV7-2	CASSLGHSGEQYF
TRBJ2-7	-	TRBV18	CASSPLPESYEQYF
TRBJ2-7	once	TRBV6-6	CASSSTTGLVEQYF
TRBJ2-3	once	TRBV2	CASRSRGIADTQYF
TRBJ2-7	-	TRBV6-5	CASTIPVDRGAQYF
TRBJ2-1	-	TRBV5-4	CATQSASSYNEQFF
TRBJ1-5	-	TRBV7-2	CASSLAGAVQYNQPQHF
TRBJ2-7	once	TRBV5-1	CASRFGTSTYEQYF
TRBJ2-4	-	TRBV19	CASKMGLAKNIQYF
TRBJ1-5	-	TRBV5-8	CASSPGTGYTQPQHF